This entry is about one T cell receptor beta chain. Its antigen is undetermined. The germline V gene has CDR1 SGHRS and CDR2 YFSETQ. The CDR3 contains 14 residues. V lost 3 bases, J lost 4 bases, and 13 bases lay in between. This record comes from a study of T cell responses to AZD1222 COVID-19 vaccine. TCRdb's copy holds only in-frame clones and misses some; the assay was immunoSEQ multiplex PCR. Of 80,000 or so clones in the sample, roughly four fifths are singletons; the top ten hold around 2.8%. General study findings and limits: Spike-specific TCR depth and breadth grew after two AZD1222 doses. The study identified only six AZD1222 recipients as seropositive at baseline. Every sample of the repertoires postdated the peak T cell response.

This clonotype was sampled from an adult in good health. Here the sequenced sample was peripheral blood, taken on day 0 of AZD1222 vaccination. This sequence joins TRBV5-1 and TRBJ1-2; no definite D call. The CDR3 nucleotides read TGCGCCAGCAGCTCCTCGACTACCAGCTATGGCTACACCTTC. Protein: CASSSSTTSYGYTF.